This entry describes one T cell receptor (beta chain). Its antigen is unknown. Nothing much larger sits one base from this clone, and base qualities are not available. This record belongs to a study of shared clonotypes between healthy human individuals (dated by TCRdb to between 2020 and 2021). Study-wide context: The cohort comprised a couple of women and three men aged 18 to 49 years. Per donor, three plates each were used for CD4 naive and CD4 memory, two for CD8 naive, and one for CD8 memory. To estimate repertoire size and how much clonotype sharing occurs between individuals, the study deeply sequenced the blood TCR repertoires of roughly 5 healthy adults. To increase sequencing depth and limit assay-specific biases, TCR repertoire library preparation and sequencing were carried out by different laboratories using diverse techniques. Between about 0.9 and 9 billion PBMCs per donor were obtained by leukapheresis. General conclusions and limits of the study: Only blood was sampled, and tissue TCR repertoires likely differ from those in blood. Estimated clonotype richness was generally larger for naive than for memory subsets. Even with the large sequencing depth, rarefaction of the sorted-subset datasets indicated that sequencing was incomplete. Clonotypes shared by all four sorted-subset donors showed higher generation probabilities than non-shared clonotypes. Pairwise subsampling led to the expectation that sequencing depth would affect the degree of clonotype sharing among donors. When a few donors were compared, the shared fraction of clonotypes was roughly 4.8% for naive CD4, over 3% for naive CD8, 2% to 2.5% for memory CD4, and 0.4% for memory CD8. Because the study included only a small number of donors, the genetic and exposure-history diversity represented was limited.

CDR1 is given as ENHRY and CDR2 as SYGVKD, both from the germline V gene. Trimming accounts for 4 bases at V and 4 bases at J, while the number of junction bases matched to no gene is 6. The CDR3 numbers 14 residues from cysteine through phenylalanine. Only the CDR3 region is kept as DNA, spanning 42 bases read in frame from base 1. Using the deep immunoSEQ assay, multiplex PCR amplified TCR CDR3 regions from genomic DNA. Genomic DNA extracted from each cell subset was distributed evenly over all wells of several immunoSEQ 96-well plates, and each plate served as one replicate. For sorted subsets, each replicate PCR was loaded with 200 to 250 ng genomic DNA, equivalent to about 33,000 T cell genomes. The purified libraries were quantified using a Qubit 3.0 fluorometer, sized with a Bioanalyzer 2100, and then quantified again using the KAPA Library Quantification kit. Each immunoSEQ 96-well plate was sequenced on its own single-read 150-cycle Illumina NextSeq 550 flow cell. From the authors' description of their analysis: Because only junctional sequences without quality scores were contained in the immunoSEQ output, filtering matching that applied to full-length reads could not be performed. Sequences were annotated with PyIR, a Python wrapper for IgBLAST v1.9, using IMGT germline references to assign V/J genes and CDR3. Reads were filtered out if the reads had weak V/J assignments (E-value above 1e-6), no CDR3, stop codons, out-of-frame junctions, or ambiguous translated residues. A V3J clonotype was defined by an identical inferred V gene, J gene, and CDR3 amino acid sequence. Percentage overlap between repertoires was computed as shared unique clonotypes divided by the size of the smaller repertoire. Richness of each repertoire was evaluated using RTK rarefaction, the Chao1 estimator, and Recon v2.1 estimates of unobserved clonotypes. Generation probabilities for all TCRbeta clonotypes obtained by the gDNA method from a handful of donors were computed using OLGA. The source is immuneACCESS, and TCRdb retained only in-frame sequences with V and J called. Part of the clones is not carried over; for the studies checked, unresolved V genes explain less than half of this, and the remainder is unexplained. V and J calls and clone size are as listed in that table; D and trimming were resolved from the DNA. The sample table holds millions of clones, of which over 85% were seen once. Around 0.15% of the sample is held by the ten biggest clonotypes.

Donors were healthy HIV-negative adults with no recently reported acute infections or vaccinations. Every donor was a Caucasian adult living in Nashville, Tennessee, USA. Magnetic negative selection was used to enrich CD4+ T cells, after which naive cells were positively selected on CD45RA and the negative fraction became the memory subset. After blood collection by leukapheresis, PBMCs were isolated using Ficoll-Histopaque density gradient centrifugation and then cryopreserved in the vapor phase of liquid nitrogen. Analytical flow cytometry was used to check the purity and quantity of each magnetically sorted T cell population. Genomic DNA was isolated from every sorted fraction and measured by UV absorbance on a Nanodrop 2000c.

The receptor chain draws on TRBV10-3 and TRBJ1-1, with 7 bases matching TRBD1. The TCR originated in a man aged 18 to 35 in good health. Sequenced: naive CD4+ T cells sorted from blood. This specimen's cell subset or site label, per the study, means: CD45RA+ positively selected. The CDR3 region reads CAISAVQGSTEAFF. The nucleotide sequence reads as follows: TGTGCCATCAGTGCTGTACAGGGGAGCACTGAAGCTTTCTTT.